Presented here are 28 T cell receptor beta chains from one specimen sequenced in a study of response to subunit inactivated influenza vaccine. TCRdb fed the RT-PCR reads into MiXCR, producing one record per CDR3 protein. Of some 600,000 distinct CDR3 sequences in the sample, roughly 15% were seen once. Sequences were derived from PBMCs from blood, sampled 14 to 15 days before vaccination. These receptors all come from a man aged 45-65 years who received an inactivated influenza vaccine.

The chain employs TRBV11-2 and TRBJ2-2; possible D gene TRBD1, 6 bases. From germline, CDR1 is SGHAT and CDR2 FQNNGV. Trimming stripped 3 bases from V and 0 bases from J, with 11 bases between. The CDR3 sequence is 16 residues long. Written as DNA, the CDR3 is TGTGCCAGCAGCTTGGACCCAGGGGCGAACACCGGGGAGCTGTTTTTT. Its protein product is CASSLDPGANTGELFF. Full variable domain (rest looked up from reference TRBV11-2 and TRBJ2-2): EAGVAQSPRYKIIEKRQSVAFWCNPISGHATLYWYQQILGQGPKLLIQFQNNGVVDDSQLPKDRFSAERLKGVDSTLKIQPAKLEDSAVYLCASSLDPGANTGELFFGEGSRLTVL.

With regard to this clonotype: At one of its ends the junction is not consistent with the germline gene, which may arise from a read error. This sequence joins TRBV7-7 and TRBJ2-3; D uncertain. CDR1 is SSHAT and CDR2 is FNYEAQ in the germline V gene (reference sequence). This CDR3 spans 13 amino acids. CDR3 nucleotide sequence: TGTGCTAGCAGCTTGAAAAGGGCAGATACGCAGTATTTT. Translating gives CASSLKRADTQYF.

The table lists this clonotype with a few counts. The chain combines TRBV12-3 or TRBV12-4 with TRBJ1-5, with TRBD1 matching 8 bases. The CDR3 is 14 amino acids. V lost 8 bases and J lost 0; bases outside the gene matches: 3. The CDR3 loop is CASWTGLSNQPQHF. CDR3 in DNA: TGTGCCAGCTGGACAGGGCTTAGCAATCAGCCCCAGCATTTT.

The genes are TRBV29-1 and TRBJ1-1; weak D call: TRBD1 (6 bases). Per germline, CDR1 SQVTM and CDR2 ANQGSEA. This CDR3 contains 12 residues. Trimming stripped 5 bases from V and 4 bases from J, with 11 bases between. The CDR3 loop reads CSVSDSSTEAFF. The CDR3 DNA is TGCAGCGTTTCGGACAGTTCCACTGAAGCTTTCTTT.

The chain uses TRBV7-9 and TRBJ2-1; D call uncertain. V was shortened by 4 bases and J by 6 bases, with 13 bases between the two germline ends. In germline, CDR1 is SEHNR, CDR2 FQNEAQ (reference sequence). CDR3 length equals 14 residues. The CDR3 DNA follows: TGTGCCAGCAGCTGGCCCGGAGTGGGCAATGAGCAGTTCTTC. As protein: CASSWPGVGNEQFF.

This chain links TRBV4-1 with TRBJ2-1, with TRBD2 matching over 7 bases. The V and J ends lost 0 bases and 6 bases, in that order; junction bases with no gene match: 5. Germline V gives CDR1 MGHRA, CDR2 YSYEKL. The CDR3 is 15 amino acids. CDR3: CASSQEQTSLNEQFF. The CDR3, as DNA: TGCGCCAGCAGCCAAGAACAGACTAGCCTCAATGAGCAGTTCTTC.

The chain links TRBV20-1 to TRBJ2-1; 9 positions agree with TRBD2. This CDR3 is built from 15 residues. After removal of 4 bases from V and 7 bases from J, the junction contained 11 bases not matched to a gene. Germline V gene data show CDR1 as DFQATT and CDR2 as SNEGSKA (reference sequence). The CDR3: CSAIAASGERNEQFF. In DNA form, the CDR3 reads TGCAGTGCTATCGCCGCTAGCGGGGAACGAAATGAGCAGTTCTTC.

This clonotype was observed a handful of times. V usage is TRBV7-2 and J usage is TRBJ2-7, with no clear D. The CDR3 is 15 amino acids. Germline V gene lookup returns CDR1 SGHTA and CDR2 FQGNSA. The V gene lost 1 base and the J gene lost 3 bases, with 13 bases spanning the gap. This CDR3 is CASSLEGRLNYEQYF. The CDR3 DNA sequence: TGTGCCAGCAGCTTAGAAGGCCGGCTTAACTACGAGCAGTACTTC.

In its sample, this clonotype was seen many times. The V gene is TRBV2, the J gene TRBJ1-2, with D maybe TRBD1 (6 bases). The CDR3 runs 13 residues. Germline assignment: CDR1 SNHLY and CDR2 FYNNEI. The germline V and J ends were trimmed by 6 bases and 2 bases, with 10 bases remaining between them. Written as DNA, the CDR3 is TGTGCCAGCAGGGCGGACAGAAACTATGGCTACACCTTC. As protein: CASRADRNYGYTF.

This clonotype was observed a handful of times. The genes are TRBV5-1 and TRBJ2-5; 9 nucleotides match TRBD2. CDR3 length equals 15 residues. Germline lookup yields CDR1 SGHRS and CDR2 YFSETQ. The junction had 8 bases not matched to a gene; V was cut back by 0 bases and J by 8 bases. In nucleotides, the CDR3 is TGCGCCAGCAGCTTGGAGGGACTAGCCCTCAAAACCCAGTACTTC. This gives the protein CASSLEGLALKTQYF.

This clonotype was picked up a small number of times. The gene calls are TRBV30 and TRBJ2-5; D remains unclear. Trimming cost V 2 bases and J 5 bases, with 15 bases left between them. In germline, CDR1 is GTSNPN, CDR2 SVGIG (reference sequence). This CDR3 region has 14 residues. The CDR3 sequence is CAWSLTSVGETQYF. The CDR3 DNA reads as TGTGCCTGGAGTTTAACTTCGGTGGGGGAGACCCAGTACTTC.

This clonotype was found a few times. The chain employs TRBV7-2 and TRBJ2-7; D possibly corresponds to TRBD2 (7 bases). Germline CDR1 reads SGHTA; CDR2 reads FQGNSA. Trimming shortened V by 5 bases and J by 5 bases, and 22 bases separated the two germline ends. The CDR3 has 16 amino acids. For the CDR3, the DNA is TGTGCCAGCAGCCATCTTTCGTGGGCGGGGGCTCACGAGCAGTACTTC. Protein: CASSHLSWAGAHEQYF. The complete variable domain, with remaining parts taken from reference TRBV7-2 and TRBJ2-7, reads GAGVSQSPSNKVTEKGKDVELRCDPISGHTALYWYRQSLGQGLEFLIYFQGNSAPDKSGLPSDRFSAERTGGSVSTLTIQRTQQEDSAVYLCASSHLSWAGAHEQYFGPGTRLTVT.

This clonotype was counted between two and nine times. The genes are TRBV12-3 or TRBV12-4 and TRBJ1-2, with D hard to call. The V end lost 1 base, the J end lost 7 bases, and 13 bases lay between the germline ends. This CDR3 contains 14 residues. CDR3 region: CASSLEGVRLGYTF. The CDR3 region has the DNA TGTGCCAGCAGTTTAGAAGGCGTTAGACTTGGCTACACCTTC.

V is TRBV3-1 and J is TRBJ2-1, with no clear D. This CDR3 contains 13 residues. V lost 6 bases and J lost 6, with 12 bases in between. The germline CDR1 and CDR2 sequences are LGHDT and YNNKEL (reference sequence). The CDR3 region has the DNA TGTGCCAGCAGTGGTAAAGGCGGCAATGAGCAGTTCTTC. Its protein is CASSGKGGNEQFF.

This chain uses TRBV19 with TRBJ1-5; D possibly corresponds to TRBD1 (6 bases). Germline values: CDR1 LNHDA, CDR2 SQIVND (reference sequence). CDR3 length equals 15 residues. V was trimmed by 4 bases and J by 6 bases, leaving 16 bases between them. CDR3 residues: CASSTTGPVGQPQHF. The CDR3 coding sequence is TGTGCCAGTAGTACGACAGGTCCGGTCGGTCAGCCCCAGCATTTT.

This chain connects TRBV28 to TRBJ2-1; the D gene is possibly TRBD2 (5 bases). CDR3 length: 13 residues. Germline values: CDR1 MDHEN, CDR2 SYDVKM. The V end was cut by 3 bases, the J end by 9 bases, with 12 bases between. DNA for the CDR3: TGTGCCAGCAGTTTGATCGGGATTGCTGAGCAGTTCTTC. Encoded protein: CASSLIGIAEQFF.

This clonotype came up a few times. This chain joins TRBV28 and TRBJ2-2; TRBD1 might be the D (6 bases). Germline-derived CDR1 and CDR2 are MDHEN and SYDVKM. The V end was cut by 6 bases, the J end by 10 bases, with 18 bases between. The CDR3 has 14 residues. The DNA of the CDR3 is TGTGCCAGCAGCTCAGCGTTGGGGGCTGAGGAGCTGTTTTTT. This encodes CASSSALGAEELFF.

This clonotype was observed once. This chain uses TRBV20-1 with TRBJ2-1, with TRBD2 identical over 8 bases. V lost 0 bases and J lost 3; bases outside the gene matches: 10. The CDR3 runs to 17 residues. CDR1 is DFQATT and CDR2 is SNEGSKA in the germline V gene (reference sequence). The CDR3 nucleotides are TGCAGTGCTAGAGAGGGGTATCAAGCGGGAGTCTACAATGAGCAGTTCTTC. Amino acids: CSAREGYQAGVYNEQFF.

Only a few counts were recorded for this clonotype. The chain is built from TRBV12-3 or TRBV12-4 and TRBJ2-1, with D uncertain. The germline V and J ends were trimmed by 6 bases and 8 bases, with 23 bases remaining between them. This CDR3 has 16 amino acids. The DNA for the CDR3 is TGTGCCAGCAGCCTCGGTCGGTGGGCCGGCGACGATGAGCAGTTCTTC. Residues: CASSLGRWAGDDEQFF.

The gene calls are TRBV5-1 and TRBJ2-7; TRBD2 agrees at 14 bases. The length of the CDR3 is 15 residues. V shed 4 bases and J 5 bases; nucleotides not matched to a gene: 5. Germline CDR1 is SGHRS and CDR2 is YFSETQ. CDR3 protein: CASSVTSGGADEQYF. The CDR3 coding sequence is TGCGCCAGCAGCGTGACTAGCGGGGGGGCAGACGAGCAGTACTTC.

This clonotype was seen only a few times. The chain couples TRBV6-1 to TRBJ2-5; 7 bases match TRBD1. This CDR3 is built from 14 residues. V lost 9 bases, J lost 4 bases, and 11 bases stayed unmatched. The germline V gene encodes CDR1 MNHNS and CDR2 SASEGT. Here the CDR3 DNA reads TGTGCCAGTCCCAAGGTGGGACAGCTAGAGACCCAGTACTTC. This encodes CASPKVGQLETQYF.

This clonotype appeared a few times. CDR3 protein: CSARVGTDSNQPQHF. The DNA for the CDR3 is TGCAGTGCTAGAGTCGGGACAGATAGCAATCAGCCCCAGCATTTT. This chain connects TRBV20-1 to TRBJ1-5; TRBD1 agrees at 7 bases. Germline loops: CDR1 DFQATT, CDR2 SNEGSKA (reference sequence). With V trimmed by 1 base and J by 0 bases, 3 bases remained unmatched. The CDR3 runs to 15 residues.

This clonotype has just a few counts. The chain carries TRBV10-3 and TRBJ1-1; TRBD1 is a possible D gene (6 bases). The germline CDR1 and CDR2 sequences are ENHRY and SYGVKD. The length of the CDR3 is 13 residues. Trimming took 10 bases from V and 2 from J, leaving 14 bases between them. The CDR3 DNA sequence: TGTGCCACGCTGGGACATGGCAACACTGAAGCTTTCTTT. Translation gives CATLGHGNTEAFF.

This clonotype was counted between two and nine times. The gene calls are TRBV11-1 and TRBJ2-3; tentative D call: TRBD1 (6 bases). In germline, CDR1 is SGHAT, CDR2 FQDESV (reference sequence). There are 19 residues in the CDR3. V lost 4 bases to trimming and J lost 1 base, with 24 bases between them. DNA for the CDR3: TGTGCCAGCAGCTCCAATCCGATAGACAGGCAGGCAGGCACAGATACGCAGTATTTT. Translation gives CASSSNPIDRQAGTDTQYF.

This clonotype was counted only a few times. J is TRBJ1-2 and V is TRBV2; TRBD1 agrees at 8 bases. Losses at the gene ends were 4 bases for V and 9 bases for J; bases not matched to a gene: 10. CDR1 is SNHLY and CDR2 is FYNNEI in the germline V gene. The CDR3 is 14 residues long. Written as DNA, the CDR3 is TGTGCCAGCAGTGCCGCCGGGACAGGCCTGCGCTACACCTTC. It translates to CASSAAGTGLRYTF.

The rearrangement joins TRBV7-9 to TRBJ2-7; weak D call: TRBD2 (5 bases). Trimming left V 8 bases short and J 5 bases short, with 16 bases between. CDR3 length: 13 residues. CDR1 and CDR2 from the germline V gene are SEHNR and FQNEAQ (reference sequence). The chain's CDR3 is CASRGAALDEQYF. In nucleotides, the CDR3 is TGTGCCAGCCGGGGAGCTGCCCTGGACGAGCAGTACTTC.

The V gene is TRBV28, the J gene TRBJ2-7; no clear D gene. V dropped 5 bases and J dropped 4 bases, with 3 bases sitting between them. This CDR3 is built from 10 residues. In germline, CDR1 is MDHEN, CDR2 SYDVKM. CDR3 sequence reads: CASSKYEQYF. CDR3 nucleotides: TGTGCCAGCAGTAAGTACGAGCAGTACTTC.

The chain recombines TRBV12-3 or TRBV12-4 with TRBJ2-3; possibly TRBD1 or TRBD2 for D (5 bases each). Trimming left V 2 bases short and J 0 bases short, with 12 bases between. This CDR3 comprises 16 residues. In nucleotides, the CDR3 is TGTGCCAGCAGTTTAATCCCGGGGCCAAGCACAGATACGCAGTATTTT. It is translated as CASSLIPGPSTDTQYF.